Shown below are 27 T cell receptor beta chains from a single sample sequenced in a study of blood T cell repertoires in COVID-19. The data were produced by immunoSEQ multiplex PCR, yet TCRdb's version contains in-frame clones alone and is incomplete. The table lists a few hundred thousand clones, over 70% of them singletons. The sequenced sample was peripheral blood. The receptors originated from a woman in her seventies with COVID-19, enrolled during active disease.

This chain joins TRBV9 and TRBJ2-1; D possibly corresponds to TRBD2 (6 bases). This CDR3 is 15 amino acids long. The V gene's germline CDR1 is SGDLS and CDR2 YYNGEE. The V end was cut by 0 bases, the J end by 4 bases, with 11 bases between. CDR3 nucleotides: TGTGCCAGCAGCGTAGCAGTCGCGGGATACAATGAGCAGTTCTTC. This codes for CASSVAVAGYNEQFF.

The chain recombines TRBV5-1 with TRBJ2-1; the match to TRBD2 covers 14 bases. This CDR3 has 18 amino acids. The germline gives CDR1 SGHRS, CDR2 YFSETQ. The V gene end was trimmed by 6 bases and the J gene end by 1 base; junction bases not matched to a gene: 9. In DNA form, the CDR3 reads TGCGCCAGCACCACCGGGACTAGCGGGAGTGGTTCCTACAATGAGCAGTTCTTC. It codes for CASTTGTSGSGSYNEQFF.

The gene calls are TRBV5-1 and TRBJ1-2; TRBD1 matches at 7 bases. J lost 6 bases, V lost 2 bases, and 10 bases had no gene match. The CDR3 has 15 residues. Germline CDR1 is SGHRS and CDR2 is YFSETQ. Here the CDR3 DNA reads TGCGCCAGCAGCTTTCGGGGACAGCGAGGGGATGGCTACACCTTC. This encodes CASSFRGQRGDGYTF.

The V call is TRBV4-2, the J call TRBJ2-3; D may be TRBD2 (6 bases). Trimming removed 2 bases at V and 4 bases at J, with 16 bases between. The germline V gene encodes CDR1 LGHNA and CDR2 YNFKEQ. This CDR3 region has 16 residues. In DNA, the CDR3 is TGTGCCAGCAGCCAAAGGCGGGACCTCTGGGCAGATACGCAGTATTTT. This translates into CASSQRRDLWADTQYF.

The chain is built from TRBV14 and TRBJ1-2; D possibly corresponds to TRBD1 (6 bases). The length of the CDR3 is 13 residues. Germline values: CDR1 SGHDN, CDR2 FVKESK. Trimming stripped 4 bases from V and 4 bases from J, with 10 bases between. The CDR3 DNA is TGTGCCAGCAGCCCGGACAGCTTCTATGGCTACACCTTC. Encoded protein: CASSPDSFYGYTF.

V usage is TRBV4-2 and J usage is TRBJ2-1; tentatively, D is TRBD1 (5 bases). Germline V gene sequence: CDR1 LGHNA, CDR2 YNFKEQ. V lost 3 bases and J 7 bases, leaving 22 bases between the germline ends. The CDR3 is 17 residues long. DNA for the CDR3: TGTGCCAGCAGCCATGAACCCAGCCCGTATGCAGGGAATGAGCAGTTCTTC. Protein product: CASSHEPSPYAGNEQFF.

This clone has more than one count but fewer than ten. The rearrangement joins TRBV7-8 to TRBJ1-5; D is undetermined. Trimming took off 4 bases at V and 6 bases at J, with 16 bases between the two ends. The germline CDR1 and CDR2 sequences are SGHVS and FQNEAQ. The CDR3 has 15 amino acids. CDR3 sequence: CASSSLPAGSQPQHF. CDR3 coding DNA: TGTGCCAGCAGCTCATTACCCGCGGGGAGTCAGCCCCAGCATTTT.

The genes are TRBV6-2 or TRBV6-3 and TRBJ2-5; D remains ambiguous. V lost 5 bases, J lost 5 bases, and 9 bases lay in between. Germline V gene sequence: CDR1 MNHEY, CDR2 SVGEGT. The length of the CDR3 is 12 residues. As DNA, the CDR3 is TGTGCCAGCAGTAGGAGTCTGGAGACCCAGTACTTC. Translated, it gives CASSRSLETQYF.

V is TRBV9 and J is TRBJ2-7; 11 bases match TRBD2. Germline V gene sequence: CDR1 SGDLS, CDR2 YYNGEE. The CDR3 has 15 amino acids. Germline trimming cut 4 bases from V and 4 bases from J; bases unmatched to any gene: 7. CDR3 region: CASSSGLAGIYEQYF. In nucleotides, the CDR3 is TGTGCCAGCAGCTCAGGACTAGCGGGTATTTACGAGCAGTACTTC.

This clone was counted a single time. The gene calls are TRBV6-6 and TRBJ1-6, with 8 nucleotides matching TRBD1. The CDR3 loop spans 15 amino acids. Germline CDR1 is MNHNY and CDR2 is SVGAGI (reference sequence). With V trimmed by 6 bases and J by 9 bases, 10 bases remained unmatched. CDR3 sequence reads: CASRRTGRFSSPLHF. The CDR3 DNA reads as TGTGCCAGCAGGCGGACAGGGAGGTTTAGTTCACCCCTCCACTTT.

The rearrangement uses TRBV11-2 and TRBJ2-7; possibly TRBD1 for D (6 bases). CDR1 and CDR2 from the germline V gene are SGHAT and FQNNGV. The CDR3 has 14 amino acids. Between the trimmed V and J ends, which lost 5 bases and 3 bases, there was a span of 14 bases. The DNA of the CDR3 is TGTGCCAGCAGCAGACAGGCTCTCTACTACGAGCAGTACTTC. This translates into CASSRQALYYEQYF.

The chain employs TRBV7-3 and TRBJ2-1; TRBD2 aligns across 10 bases. V trimming: 4 bases; J trimming: 7 bases; junction bases outside the gene matches: 7. The germline V gene encodes CDR1 SGHTA and CDR2 FQGTGA. This CDR3 contains 15 residues. The CDR3 DNA reads as TGTGCCAGCAGCTATCTAGCGGGAGCTAGGAATGAGCAGTTCTTC. Its protein is CASSYLAGARNEQFF.

The rearrangement joins TRBV5-6 to TRBJ2-5, with TRBD2 matching 7 bases. This CDR3 is built from 15 residues. The junction had 7 bases not matched to a gene; V was cut back by 4 bases and J by 1 base. Germline values: CDR1 SGHDT, CDR2 YYEEEE. Here the CDR3 reads CASSGGRDGQETQYF. DNA of the CDR3: TGTGCCAGCAGCGGAGGGAGGGACGGCCAAGAGACCCAGTACTTC. The variable domain in full, with the rest retrieved from reference TRBV5-6 and TRBJ2-5, is DAGVTQSPTHLIKTRGQQVTLRCSPKSGHDTVSWYQQALGQGPQFIFQYYEEEERQRGNFPDRFSGHQFPNYSSELNVNALLLGDSALYLCASSGGRDGQETQYFGPGTRLLVL.

The chain combines TRBV6-5 with TRBJ2-1, with D possibly being TRBD1 (6 bases). Trimming removed 6 bases at V and 9 bases at J, with 21 bases between. Per the germline V gene, CDR1 is MNHEY and CDR2 is SVGAGI. This CDR3 is 15 amino acids long. The CDR3 spells CASRTPGQPRGEQFF. The CDR3 DNA reads as TGTGCCAGCAGAACGCCGGGACAACCAAGGGGTGAGCAGTTCTTC.

This chain joins TRBV3-1 (or the pseudogene TRBV3-2) and TRBJ2-7, with no clear D. Deletions cut 4 bases from V and 5 bases from J, with 6 bases between. Germline CDR1 and CDR2: LGHDT and YNNKEL (reference sequence). CDR3 length: 11 amino acids. The CDR3 coding sequence is TGTGCCAGCAGCCTCCAGGACGAGCAGTACTTC. This codes for CASSLQDEQYF.

The gene calls are TRBV5-1 and TRBJ2-7, with 9 bases matching TRBD1. Trimming cost V 0 bases and J 6 bases; bases outside gene matches: 7. This CDR3 contains 15 residues. CDR1 is SGHRS, CDR2 YFSETQ, per germline. This CDR3 reads CASSLGGTGFSEQYF. The CDR3 bases are TGCGCCAGCAGCTTGGGCGGGACAGGGTTCTCCGAGCAGTACTTC. Variable domain in full (rest from reference TRBV5-1 and TRBJ2-7): KAGVTQTPRYLIKTRGQQVTLSCSPISGHRSVSWYQQTPGQGLQFLFEYFSETQRNKGNFPGRFSGRQFSNSRSEMNVSTLELGDSALYLCASSLGGTGFSEQYFGPGTRLTVT.

The chain combines TRBV3-1 (or the pseudogene TRBV3-2) with TRBJ2-3, with 9 bases fitting TRBD2. Trimming cost V 2 bases and J 5 bases; bases outside gene matches: 5. CDR1 is LGHDT, CDR2 YNNKEL, per germline (reference sequence). This CDR3 is 15 amino acids long. Here the CDR3 reads CASSQLAGNRDTQYF. The CDR3 nucleotides read TGTGCCAGCAGCCAACTAGCGGGAAACCGAGATACGCAGTATTTT.

The chain is built from TRBV29-1 and TRBJ1-1, with D perhaps TRBD1 (6 bases). CDR1 is SQVTM, CDR2 ANQGSEA, per germline. Trimming took off 8 bases at V and 1 base at J, with 17 bases between the two ends. The CDR3 runs to 14 residues. The CDR3 sequence: CSPTGGISNTEAFF. CDR3 bases: TGCAGCCCTACGGGGGGCATATCGAACACTGAAGCTTTCTTT.

The gene calls are TRBV19 and TRBJ2-2, with a tentative D call TRBD1 (6 bases). The V end was cut by 4 bases, the J end by 3 bases, with 12 bases between. The CDR3 extends over 15 amino acids. Germline V CDR1 and CDR2: LNHDA, SQIVND (reference sequence). The chain's CDR3 is CASSTRDTDTGELFF. The CDR3 DNA reads as TGTGCCAGTAGTACCCGGGACACTGACACCGGGGAGCTGTTTTTT.

The CDR3 is CASRSGGNTGELFF. CDR3 nucleotides: TGTGCCAGTAGATCAGGGGGGAACACCGGGGAGCTGTTTTTT. The chain links TRBV19 to TRBJ2-2; 7 bases line up with TRBD1. The CDR3 has 14 amino acids. Germline V gene sequence: CDR1 LNHDA, CDR2 SQIVND (reference sequence). Trimming took 6 bases from V and 1 from J; bases not matched to a gene: 2.

The chain combines TRBV5-1 with TRBJ1-6; the D is unclear. Germline CDR1 is SGHRS and CDR2 is YFSETQ. V was shortened by 2 bases and J by 0 bases, with 9 bases between the two germline ends. The length of the CDR3 is 16 residues. The CDR3 bases are TGCGCCAGCAGCTTCCGTGAGAGCTCCTATAATTCACCCCTCCACTTT. As protein: CASSFRESSYNSPLHF.

This rearrangement joins TRBV28 to TRBJ2-7; 9 nucleotides agree with TRBD2. The V gene end was trimmed by 2 bases and the J gene end by 4 bases; junction bases not matched to a gene: 0. The CDR3 runs to 13 residues. The germline CDR1 and CDR2 sequences are MDHEN and SYDVKM. CDR3 protein: CASSLTSGYEQYF. The CDR3 nucleotides read TGTGCCAGCAGTTTAACTAGCGGGTACGAGCAGTACTTC.

The gene calls are TRBV9 and TRBJ1-2; D is unclear. The CDR3 has 13 amino acids. CDR1 is SGDLS, CDR2 YYNGEE, per germline. With 8 bases removed from V and 3 bases from J, the gap between germline ends came to 14 bases. CDR3 sequence (DNA): TGTGCCAGTCGAAGTCAACAGCACTATGGCTACACCTTC. Residues: CASRSQQHYGYTF.

The gene calls are TRBV3-1 (or the pseudogene TRBV3-2) and TRBJ2-7, with D possibly matching TRBD2 (7 bases). The CDR3 has 15 amino acids. Trimming removed 1 base from V and 2 bases from J, with 12 bases in between. CDR1 is LGHDT and CDR2 is YNNKEL in the germline V gene (reference sequence). CDR3 coding DNA: TGTGCCAGCAGCCAAGGGGGAGGGGACACCTACGAGCAGTACTTC. Translation: CASSQGGGDTYEQYF.

The chain has TRBV6-6 and TRBJ2-7; 8 bases fit TRBD2. This CDR3 is 14 amino acids long. The V and J ends lost 5 bases and 0 bases, in that order; junction bases with no gene match: 3. In germline, CDR1 is MNHNY, CDR2 SVGAGI (reference sequence). The CDR3 reads CASSIGGDSYEQYF. CDR3 nucleotide sequence: TGTGCCAGCAGTATCGGGGGGGACTCCTACGAGCAGTACTTC.

The chain joins TRBV28 to TRBJ2-7; TRBD2 agrees at 10 bases. Germline lookup yields CDR1 MDHEN and CDR2 SYDVKM. The CDR3 is 14 amino acids. J lost 0 bases, V lost 8 bases, and 4 bases had no gene match. The DNA of the CDR3 is TGTGCCAGCTGCGGACTAGCGGACTCCTACGAGCAGTACTTC. This codes for CASCGLADSYEQYF. Supplemented by reference TRBV28 and TRBJ2-7, the full variable domain reads DVKVTQSSRYLVKRTGEKVFLECVQDMDHENMFWYRQDPGLGLRLIYFSYDVKMKEKGDIPEGYSVSREKKERFSLILESASTNQTSMYLCASCGLADSYEQYFGPGTRLTVT.

The chain couples TRBV9 to TRBJ2-7, with 9 positions matching TRBD2. CDR3 length equals 15 residues. Germline CDR1 is SGDLS and CDR2 is YYNGEE. With V trimmed by 5 bases and J by 5 bases, 11 bases remained unmatched. CDR3 DNA: TGTGCCAGCAGTGGTAGCGGGAGAAGCCCCCACGAGCAGTACTTC. Residues: CASSGSGRSPHEQYF.